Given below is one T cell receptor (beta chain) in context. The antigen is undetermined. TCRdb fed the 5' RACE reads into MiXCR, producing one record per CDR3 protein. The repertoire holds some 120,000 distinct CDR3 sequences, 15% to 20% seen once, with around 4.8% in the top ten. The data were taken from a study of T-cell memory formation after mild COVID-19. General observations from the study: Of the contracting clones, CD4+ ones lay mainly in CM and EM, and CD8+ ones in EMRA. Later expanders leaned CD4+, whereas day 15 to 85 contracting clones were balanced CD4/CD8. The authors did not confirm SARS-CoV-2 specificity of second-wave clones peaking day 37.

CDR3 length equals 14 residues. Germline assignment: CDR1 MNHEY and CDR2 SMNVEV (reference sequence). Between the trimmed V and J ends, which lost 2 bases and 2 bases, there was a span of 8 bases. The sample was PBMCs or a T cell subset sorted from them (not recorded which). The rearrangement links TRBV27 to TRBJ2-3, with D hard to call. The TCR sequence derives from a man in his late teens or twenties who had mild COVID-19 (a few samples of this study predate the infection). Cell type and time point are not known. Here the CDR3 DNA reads TGTGCCAGCAGTTTAAAGGCAGTCACAGATACGCAGTATTTT. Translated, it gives CASSLKAVTDTQYF.